Presented here are 10 T cell receptor beta chains from one specimen sequenced in a study of blood T cells in healthy people across ages. With a J-beta primer mix and a sample-barcoded 5' primer, a second PCR ran about 7 to 11 cycles. TCRdb passed the 5' RACE reads through MiXCR, listing each CDR3 protein once. The sample lists around 1,000,000 distinct CDR3 sequences; under 30% were seen once. A further study also used this sample, focusing on T cells of mothers and their children.

The sample taken for sequencing was blood. These receptors all come from a girl aged 2-10 years in good health.

The V call is TRBV18, the J call TRBJ2-5, with a possible D match to TRBD2 (5 bases). The assigned J gene may be wrong: the sequence end matches TRBJ2-7 better. The CDR3 runs 15 residues. In germline, CDR1 is KGHSH, CDR2 LQKENI. The CDR3 region is CASSPPETILYEQYF. In nucleotides, the CDR3 is TGTGCCAGCTCACCACCGGAGACTATCCTCTACGAGCAGTACTTC.

V is TRBV12-3 or TRBV12-4 and J is TRBJ2-3, with D maybe TRBD2 (7 bases). Trimming removed 1 base from V and 5 bases from J, with 13 bases in between. The CDR3 length is 15 residues. Written as DNA, the CDR3 is TGTGCCAGCAGTTTAGTGGGGGGGCTTGGAGATACGCAGTATTTT. The encoded protein is CASSLVGGLGDTQYF.

V gene TRBV29-1 combines with J gene TRBJ1-1; 7 nucleotides line up with TRBD1. Germline CDR1 SQVTM, CDR2 ANQGSEA. The CDR3 is 10 amino acids. V was clipped by 7 bases and J by 5 bases; unmatched bases: 1. CDR3: CSDRGTEAFF. CDR3 in DNA: TGCAGCGACAGGGGAACTGAAGCTTTCTTT.

The chain has TRBV6-1 and TRBJ2-1; 7 bases are shared with TRBD1. The CDR3 totals 14 residues. CDR1 MNHNS and CDR2 SASEGT come from the germline V gene. V shed 6 bases, J shed 8 bases, and the junction held 10 bases outside the gene matches. The CDR3 DNA reads as TGTGCCAGCAGCCTGACAGGGTCGGGTGATGAGCAGTTCTTC. This encodes CASSLTGSGDEQFF.

DNA for the CDR3: TGTGCCAGCAGTAAGAATAGCGGGGGCACTGAAGCTTTCTTT. This translates into CASSKNSGGTEAFF. The genes are TRBV27 and TRBJ1-1, with a tentative D call TRBD1 (5 bases). The length of the CDR3 is 14 residues. Germline-derived CDR1 and CDR2 are MNHEY and SMNVEV (reference sequence). The ends were cut back, 5 bases at V and 4 bases at J, with 14 bases in the middle.

This clonotype was observed a single time. Its ends do not fully match the called genes, so a read error is possible. The chain carries TRBV20-1 and TRBJ2-3, with 8 bases lining up with TRBD2. The CDR3 is 19 residues long. The germline V gene encodes CDR1 DFQATT and CDR2 SNEGSKA (reference sequence). The DNA of the CDR3 is TGCAGTGGGCTGACAAGGGGCAGGGCGAGCGGGGGTAGCACAGATTCGCAGTATTTT. As protein: CSGLTRGRASGGSTDSQYF.

This rearrangement joins TRBV28 to TRBJ1-1, with D tentatively TRBD1 (6 bases). Trimming removed 4 bases at V and 3 bases at J, with 15 bases between. The CDR3 is 15 amino acids. CDR1 is MDHEN and CDR2 is SYDVKM in the germline V gene. The CDR3 reads CASSSRNRVHTEAFF. The CDR3 DNA sequence: TGTGCCAGCAGTTCCCGTAACAGGGTTCACACTGAAGCTTTCTTT.

V and J are TRBV12-3 or TRBV12-4 and TRBJ2-3; D is possibly TRBD1 (5 bases). The germline V and J ends were trimmed by 1 base and 14 bases, with 16 bases remaining between them. This CDR3 is built from 13 residues. CDR3 sequence reads: CASSLGGQGVLYF. The CDR3, as DNA: TGTGCCAGCAGTTTAGGAGGTCAGGGTGTTCTGTATTTT.

V is TRBV28 and J is TRBJ2-5; the match to TRBD2 covers 7 bases. The J call may not be correct, given that the DNA end is closer to TRBJ2-1. Germline lookup yields CDR1 MDHEN and CDR2 SYDVKM. This CDR3 contains 16 residues. Here the CDR3 reads CASSFRSLAVYNEQFF. In nucleotides, the CDR3 is TGTGCCAGCAGTTTTAGGTCCCTAGCGGTCTACAATGAGCAGTTCTTC.

A few counts support this clonotype. The rearrangement joins TRBV6-2 or TRBV6-3 to TRBJ1-2; no definite D call. Germline loops: CDR1 MNHEY, CDR2 SVGEGT. With 5 bases removed from V and 4 bases from J, the gap between germline ends came to 8 bases. The CDR3 spans 12 residues. The CDR3 is CASSPGLYGYTF. CDR3 in DNA: TGTGCCAGCAGTCCAGGACTCTATGGCTACACCTTC.